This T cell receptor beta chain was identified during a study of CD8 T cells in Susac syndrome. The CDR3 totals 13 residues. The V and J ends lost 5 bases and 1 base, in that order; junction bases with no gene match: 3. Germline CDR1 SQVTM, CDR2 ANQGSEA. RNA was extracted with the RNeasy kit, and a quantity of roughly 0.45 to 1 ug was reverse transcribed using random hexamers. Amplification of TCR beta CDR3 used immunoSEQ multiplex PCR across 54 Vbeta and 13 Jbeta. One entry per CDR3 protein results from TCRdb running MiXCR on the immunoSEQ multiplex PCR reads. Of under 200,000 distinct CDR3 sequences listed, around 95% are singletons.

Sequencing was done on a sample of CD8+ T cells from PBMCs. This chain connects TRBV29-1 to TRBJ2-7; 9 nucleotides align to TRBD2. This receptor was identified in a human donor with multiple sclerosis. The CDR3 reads CSVMTSGSYEQYF. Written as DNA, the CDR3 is TGCAGCGTTATGACTAGCGGATCCTACGAGCAGTACTTC.